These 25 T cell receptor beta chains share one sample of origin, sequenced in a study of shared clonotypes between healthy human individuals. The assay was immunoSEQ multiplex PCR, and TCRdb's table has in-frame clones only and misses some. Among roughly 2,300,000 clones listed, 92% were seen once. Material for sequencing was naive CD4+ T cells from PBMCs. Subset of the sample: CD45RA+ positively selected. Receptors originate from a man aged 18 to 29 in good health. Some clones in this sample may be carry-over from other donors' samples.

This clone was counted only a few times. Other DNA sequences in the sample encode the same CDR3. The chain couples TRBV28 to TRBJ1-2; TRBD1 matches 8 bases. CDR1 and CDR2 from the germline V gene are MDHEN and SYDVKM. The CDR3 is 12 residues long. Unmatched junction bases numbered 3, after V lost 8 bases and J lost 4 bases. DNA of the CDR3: TGTGCCAGCGAAGACAGGGGCTATGGCTACACCTTC. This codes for CASEDRGYGYTF.

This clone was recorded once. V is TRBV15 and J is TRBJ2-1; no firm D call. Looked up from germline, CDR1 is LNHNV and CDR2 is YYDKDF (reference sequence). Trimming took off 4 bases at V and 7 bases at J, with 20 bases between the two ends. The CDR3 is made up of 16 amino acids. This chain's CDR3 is CATSTTVGLLSNEQFF. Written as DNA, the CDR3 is TGTGCCACCAGCACCACTGTGGGCCTTCTTAGTAATGAGCAGTTCTTC.

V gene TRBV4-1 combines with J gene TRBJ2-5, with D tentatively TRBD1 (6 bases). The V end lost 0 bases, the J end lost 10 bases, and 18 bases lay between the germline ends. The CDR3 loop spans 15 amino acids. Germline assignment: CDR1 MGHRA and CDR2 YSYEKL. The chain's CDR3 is CASSQERIGTIGQYF. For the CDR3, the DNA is TGCGCCAGCAGCCAAGAAAGGATCGGGACAATTGGCCAGTACTTC.

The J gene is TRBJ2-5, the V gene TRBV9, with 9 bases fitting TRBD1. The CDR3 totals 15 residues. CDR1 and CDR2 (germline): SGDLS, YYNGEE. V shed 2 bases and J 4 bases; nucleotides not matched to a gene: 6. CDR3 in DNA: TGTGCCAGCAGCGTCGGGACAGGGCTTACAGAGACCCAGTACTTC. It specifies CASSVGTGLTETQYF.

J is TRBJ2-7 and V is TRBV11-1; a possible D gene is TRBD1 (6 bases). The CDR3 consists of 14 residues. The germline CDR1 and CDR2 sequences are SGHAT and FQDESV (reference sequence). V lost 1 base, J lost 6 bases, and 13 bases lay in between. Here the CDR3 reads CASSLGPGVGEQYF. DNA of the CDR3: TGTGCCAGCAGCTTAGGCCCAGGGGTGGGCGAGCAGTACTTC.

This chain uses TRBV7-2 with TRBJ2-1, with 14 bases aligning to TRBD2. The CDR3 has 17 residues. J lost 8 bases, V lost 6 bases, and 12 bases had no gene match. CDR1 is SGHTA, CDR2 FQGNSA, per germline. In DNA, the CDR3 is TGTGCCAGCAGATTAACCGGGACTAGCGGGAGTAGGGATGAGCAGTTCTTC. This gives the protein CASRLTGTSGSRDEQFF.

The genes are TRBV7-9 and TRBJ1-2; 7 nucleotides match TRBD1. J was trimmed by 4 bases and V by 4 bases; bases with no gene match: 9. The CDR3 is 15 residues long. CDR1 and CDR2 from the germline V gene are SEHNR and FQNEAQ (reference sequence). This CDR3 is CASSSGTDRAYGYTF. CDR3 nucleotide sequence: TGTGCCAGCAGCTCCGGGACCGACAGGGCCTATGGCTACACCTTC.

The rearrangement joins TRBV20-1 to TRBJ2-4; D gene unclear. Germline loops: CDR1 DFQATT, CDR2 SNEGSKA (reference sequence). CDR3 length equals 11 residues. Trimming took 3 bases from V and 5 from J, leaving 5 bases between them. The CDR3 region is CSARLENIQYF. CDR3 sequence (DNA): TGCAGTGCTAGGCTGGAAAACATTCAGTACTTC.

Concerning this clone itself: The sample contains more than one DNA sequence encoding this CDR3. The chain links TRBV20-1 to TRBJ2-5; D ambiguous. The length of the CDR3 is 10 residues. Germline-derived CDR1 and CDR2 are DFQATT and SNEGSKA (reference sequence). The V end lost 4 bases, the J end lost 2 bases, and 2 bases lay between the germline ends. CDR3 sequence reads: CSAIQETQYF. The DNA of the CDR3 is TGCAGTGCTATTCAAGAGACCCAGTACTTC.

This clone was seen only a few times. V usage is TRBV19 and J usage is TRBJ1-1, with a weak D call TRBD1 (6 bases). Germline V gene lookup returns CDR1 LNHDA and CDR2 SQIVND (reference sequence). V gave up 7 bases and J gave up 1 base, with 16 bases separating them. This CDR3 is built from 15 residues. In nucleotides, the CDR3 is TGTGCCAGTATGGGGGCTGGGGGCCGGAACACTGAAGCTTTCTTT. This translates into CASMGAGGRNTEAFF.

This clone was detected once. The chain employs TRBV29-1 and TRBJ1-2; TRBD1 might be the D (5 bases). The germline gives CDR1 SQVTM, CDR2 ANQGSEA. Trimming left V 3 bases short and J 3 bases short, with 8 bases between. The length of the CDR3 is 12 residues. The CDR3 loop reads CSVDRDYYGYTF. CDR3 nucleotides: TGCAGCGTTGACAGGGATTACTATGGCTACACCTTC.

CDR3 sequence (DNA): TGTGCCAGCAGCTTAAGGGCCCTACCCTCGACGGTACCCTACGAGCAGTACTTC. It codes for CASSLRALPSTVPYEQYF. The rearrangement joins TRBV7-2 to TRBJ2-7; no firm D call. Germline V CDR1 and CDR2: SGHTA, FQGNSA. CDR3 length: 18 amino acids. V was clipped by 2 bases and J by 2 bases, with 22 bases between them.

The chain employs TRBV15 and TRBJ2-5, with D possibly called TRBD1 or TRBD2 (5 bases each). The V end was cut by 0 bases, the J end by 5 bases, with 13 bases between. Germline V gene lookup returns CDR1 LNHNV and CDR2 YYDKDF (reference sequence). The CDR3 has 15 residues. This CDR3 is CATSRDRDPGETQYF. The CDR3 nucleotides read TGTGCCACCAGCAGAGATCGGGACCCGGGGGAGACCCAGTACTTC. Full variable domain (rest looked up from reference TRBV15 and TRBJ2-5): DAMVIQNPRYQVTQFGKPVTLSCSQTLNHNVMYWYQQKSSQAPKLLFHYYDKDFNNEADTPDNFQSRRPNTSFCFLDIRSPGLGDTAMYLCATSRDRDPGETQYFGPGTRLLVL.

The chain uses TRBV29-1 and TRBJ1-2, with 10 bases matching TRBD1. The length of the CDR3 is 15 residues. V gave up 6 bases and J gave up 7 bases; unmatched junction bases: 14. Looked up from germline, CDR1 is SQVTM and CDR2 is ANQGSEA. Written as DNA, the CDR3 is TGCAGCGTCTCCGTGGGGGACAGGGGATCGTCTGGCTACACCTTC. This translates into CSVSVGDRGSSGYTF.

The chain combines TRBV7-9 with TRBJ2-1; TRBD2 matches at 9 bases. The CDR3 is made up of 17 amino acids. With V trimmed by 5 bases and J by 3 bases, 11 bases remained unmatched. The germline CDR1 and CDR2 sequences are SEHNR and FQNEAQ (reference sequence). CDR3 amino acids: CASSPPRREGLYNEQFF. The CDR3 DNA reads TGTGCCAGCAGCCCACCCAGGCGGGAGGGCCTCTACAATGAGCAGTTCTTC.

The CDR3 is CAISDRSNTGELFF. DNA of the CDR3: TGTGCCATCAGTGATAGGAGTAACACCGGGGAGCTGTTTTTT. This chain connects TRBV10-3 to TRBJ2-2; D ambiguous. Per germline, CDR1 ENHRY and CDR2 SYGVKD. V shed 3 bases and J shed 2 bases, with 7 bases lying between them. The length of the CDR3 is 14 residues.

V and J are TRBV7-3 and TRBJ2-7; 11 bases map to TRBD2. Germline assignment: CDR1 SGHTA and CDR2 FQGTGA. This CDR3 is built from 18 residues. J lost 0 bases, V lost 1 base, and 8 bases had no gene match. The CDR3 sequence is CASSLRATSGSSSYEQYF. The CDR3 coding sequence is TGTGCCAGCAGCTTAAGGGCCACTAGCGGGAGTAGCTCCTACGAGCAGTACTTC.

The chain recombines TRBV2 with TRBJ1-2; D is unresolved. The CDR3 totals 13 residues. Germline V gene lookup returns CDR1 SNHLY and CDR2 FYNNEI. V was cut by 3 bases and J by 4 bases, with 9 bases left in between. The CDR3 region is CASSENLVYGYTF. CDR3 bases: TGTGCCAGCAGTGAGAATTTGGTCTATGGCTACACCTTC.

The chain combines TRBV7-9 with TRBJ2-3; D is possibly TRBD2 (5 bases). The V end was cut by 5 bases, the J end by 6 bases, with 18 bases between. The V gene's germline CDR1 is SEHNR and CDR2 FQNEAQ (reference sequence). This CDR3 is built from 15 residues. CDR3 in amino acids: CASSPPRGFQDTQYF. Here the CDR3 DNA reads TGTGCCAGCAGCCCCCCCCGAGGGTTCCAGGATACGCAGTATTTT.

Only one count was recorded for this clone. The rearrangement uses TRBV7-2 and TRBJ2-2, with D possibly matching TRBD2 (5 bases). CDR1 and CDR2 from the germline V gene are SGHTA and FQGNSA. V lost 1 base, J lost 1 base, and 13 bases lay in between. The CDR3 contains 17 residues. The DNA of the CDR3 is TGTGCCAGCAGCTTAGATTGGCGGGCCTTGAACACCGGGGAGCTGTTTTTT. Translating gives CASSLDWRALNTGELFF.

The CDR3 DNA reads as TGTGCCAGCCGAGTCCCGGGAGTTCGGGCCGAGCAGTACTTC. Its translation is CASRVPGVRAEQYF. The chain couples TRBV28 to TRBJ2-7; possibly TRBD2 for D (6 bases). The CDR3 has 14 residues. CDR1 MDHEN and CDR2 SYDVKM come from the germline V gene. Deletions cut 8 bases from V and 6 bases from J, with 20 bases between.

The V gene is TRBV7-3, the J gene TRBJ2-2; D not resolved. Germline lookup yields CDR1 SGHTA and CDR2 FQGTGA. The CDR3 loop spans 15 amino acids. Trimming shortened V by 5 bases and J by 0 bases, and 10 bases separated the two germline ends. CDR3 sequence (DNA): TGTGCCAGCAGCCGGTGGCTATCGAACACCGGGGAGCTGTTTTTT. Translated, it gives CASSRWLSNTGELFF.

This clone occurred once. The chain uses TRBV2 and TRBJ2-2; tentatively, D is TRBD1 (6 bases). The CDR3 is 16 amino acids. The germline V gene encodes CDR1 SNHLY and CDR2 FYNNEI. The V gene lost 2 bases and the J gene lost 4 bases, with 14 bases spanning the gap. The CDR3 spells CASSEQGMEGTGELFF. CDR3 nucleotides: TGTGCCAGCAGTGAACAGGGGATGGAAGGCACCGGGGAGCTGTTTTTT.

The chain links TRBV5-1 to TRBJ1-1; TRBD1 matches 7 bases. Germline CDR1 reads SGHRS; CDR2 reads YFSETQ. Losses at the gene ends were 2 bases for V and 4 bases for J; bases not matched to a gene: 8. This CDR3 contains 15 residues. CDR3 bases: TGCGCCAGCAGCTTACAGGGGACGGGAGGCACTGAAGCTTTCTTT. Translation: CASSLQGTGGTEAFF.

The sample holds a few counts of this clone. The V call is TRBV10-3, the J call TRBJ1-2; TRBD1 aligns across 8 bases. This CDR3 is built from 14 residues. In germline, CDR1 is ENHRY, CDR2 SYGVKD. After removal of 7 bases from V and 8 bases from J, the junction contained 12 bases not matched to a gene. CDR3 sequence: CAIKRGTGLDGYTF. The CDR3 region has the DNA TGTGCCATCAAACGAGGGACAGGACTAGACGGCTACACCTTC.